These T cell receptor beta chains were read from a single sample in a study of T-cell memory formation after mild COVID-19. From the 5' RACE reads, TCRdb called clonotypes with MiXCR, one entry per CDR3 protein. The table lists a few hundred thousand distinct CDR3 sequences, about a sixth of them singletons. Sample: PBMCs or a T cell subset sorted from them (not recorded which). These receptors were taken from a man between 18 and 35 years old who had mild COVID-19 (a few samples of this study predate the infection). Cell type and time point are not known. CDR3s include the opening cysteine and the closing phenylalanine or tryptophan. A D gene is named only where the DNA matches it firmly. Where a row states a size, it is once, few, many or the class of an expanded clone; other rows omit it.

d_call,j_call,clone_size,v_call,cdr3_aa,cdr3_nt
-,TRBJ1-2,-,TRBV20-1,CSARGEIYGYTF,TGCAGTGCTAGGGGCGAGATCTATGGCTACACCTTC
-,TRBJ2-3,many,TRBV12-3/TRBV12-4,CASSLRDTQYF,TGTGCCAGCAGCCTACGCGATACGCAGTATTTT
-,TRBJ1-2,few,TRBV11-2,CASGSSGQAGYGYTF,TGTGCCAGCGGTTCCTCCGGGCAGGCGGGGTATGGCTACACCTTC
-,TRBJ1-3,many,TRBV5-6,CASSLVSASSGNTIYF,TGTGCCAGCAGCTTGGTGAGCGCATCCTCTGGAAACACCATATATTTT
-,TRBJ1-1,few,TRBV7-2,CASSLAPENTEAFF,TGTGCCAGCAGCTTGGCCCCAGAAAACACTGAAGCTTTCTTT
-,TRBJ2-2,few,TRBV11-3,CASSPRTVNTGELFF,TGTGCCAGCAGCCCGAGGACAGTGAACACCGGGGAGCTGTTTTTT
-,TRBJ1-6,-,TRBV7-2,CASSFWSRMGSPLHF,TGTGCCAGCAGCTTTTGGTCAAGGATGGGTTCACCCCTCCACTTT
-,TRBJ2-7,-,TRBV11-2,CASSLSGSAYEQYF,TGTGCCAGCAGCTTATCGGGGTCTGCCTACGAGCAGTACTTC
-,TRBJ2-6,few,TRBV4-3,CASSQDDGKTYSGANVLTF,TGCGCCAGCAGCCAAGATGATGGAAAAACCTACTCTGGGGCCAACGTCCTGACTTTC
-,TRBJ2-5,-,TRBV20-1,CSAREEGETQYF,TGCAGTGCTAGAGAGGAAGGAGAGACCCAGTACTTC